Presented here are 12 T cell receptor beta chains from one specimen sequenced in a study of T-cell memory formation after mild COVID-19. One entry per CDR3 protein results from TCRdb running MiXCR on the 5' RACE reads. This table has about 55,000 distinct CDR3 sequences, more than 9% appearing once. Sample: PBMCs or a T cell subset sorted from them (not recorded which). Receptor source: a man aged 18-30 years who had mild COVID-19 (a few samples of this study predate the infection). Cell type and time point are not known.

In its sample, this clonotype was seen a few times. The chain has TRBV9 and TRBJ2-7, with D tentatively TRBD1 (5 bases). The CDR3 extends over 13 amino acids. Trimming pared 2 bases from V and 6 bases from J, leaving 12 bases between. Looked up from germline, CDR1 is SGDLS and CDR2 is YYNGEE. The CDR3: CASSVGMGLEQYF. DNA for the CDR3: TGTGCCAGCAGCGTGGGTATGGGGCTCGAGCAGTACTTC.

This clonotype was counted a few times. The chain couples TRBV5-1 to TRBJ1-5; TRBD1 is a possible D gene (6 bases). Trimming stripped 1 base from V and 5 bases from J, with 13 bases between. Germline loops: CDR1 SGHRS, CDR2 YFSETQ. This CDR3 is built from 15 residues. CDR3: CASSLRGDIYQPQHF. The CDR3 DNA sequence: TGCGCCAGCAGCTTGAGGGGGGACATCTATCAGCCCCAGCATTTT.

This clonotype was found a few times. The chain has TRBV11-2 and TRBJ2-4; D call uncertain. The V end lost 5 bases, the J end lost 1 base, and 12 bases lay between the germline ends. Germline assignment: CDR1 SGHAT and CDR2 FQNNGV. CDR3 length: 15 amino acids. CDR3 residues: CASSPGDRAKNIQYF. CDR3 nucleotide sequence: TGTGCCAGCAGCCCGGGTGATAGGGCCAAAAACATTCAGTACTTC.

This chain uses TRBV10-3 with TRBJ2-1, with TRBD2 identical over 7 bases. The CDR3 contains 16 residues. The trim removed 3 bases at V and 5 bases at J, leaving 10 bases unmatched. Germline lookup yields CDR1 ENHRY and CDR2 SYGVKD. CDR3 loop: CAISDEGGGINNEQFF. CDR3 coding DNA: TGTGCCATCAGTGATGAAGGCGGGGGAATCAACAATGAGCAGTTCTTC.

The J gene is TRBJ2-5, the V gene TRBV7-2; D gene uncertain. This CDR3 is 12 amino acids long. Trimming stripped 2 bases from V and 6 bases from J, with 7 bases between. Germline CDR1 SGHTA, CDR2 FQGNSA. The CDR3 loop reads CASSLTLQTQYF. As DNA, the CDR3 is TGTGCCAGCAGCTTAACCCTTCAGACCCAGTACTTC.

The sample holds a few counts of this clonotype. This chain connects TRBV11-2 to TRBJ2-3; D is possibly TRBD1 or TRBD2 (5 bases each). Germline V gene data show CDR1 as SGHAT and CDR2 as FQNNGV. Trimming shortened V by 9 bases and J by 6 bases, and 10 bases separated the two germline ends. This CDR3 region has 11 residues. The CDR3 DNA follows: TGTGCCAGTGGGGGTTCCGATACGCAGTATTTT. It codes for CASGGSDTQYF.

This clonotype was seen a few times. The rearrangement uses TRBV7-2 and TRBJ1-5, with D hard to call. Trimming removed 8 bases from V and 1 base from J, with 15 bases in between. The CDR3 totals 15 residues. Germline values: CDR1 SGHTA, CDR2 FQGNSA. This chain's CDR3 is CASGLRLTSNQPQHF. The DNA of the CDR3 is TGTGCCAGCGGCCTAAGGTTGACGAGCAATCAGCCCCAGCATTTT. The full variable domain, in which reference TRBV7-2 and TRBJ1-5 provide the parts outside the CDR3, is GAGVSQSPSNKVTEKGKDVELRCDPISGHTALYWYRQSLGQGLEFLIYFQGNSAPDKSGLPSDRFSAERTGGSVSTLTIQRTQQEDSAVYLCASGLRLTSNQPQHFGDGTRLSIL.

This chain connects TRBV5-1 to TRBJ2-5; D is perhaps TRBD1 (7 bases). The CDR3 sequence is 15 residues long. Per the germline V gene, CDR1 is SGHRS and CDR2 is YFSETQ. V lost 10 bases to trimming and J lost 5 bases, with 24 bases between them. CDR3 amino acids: CAGQARAGRGETQYF. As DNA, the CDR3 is TGCGCCGGACAGGCCAGGGCGGGTCGGGGGGAGACCCAGTACTTC.

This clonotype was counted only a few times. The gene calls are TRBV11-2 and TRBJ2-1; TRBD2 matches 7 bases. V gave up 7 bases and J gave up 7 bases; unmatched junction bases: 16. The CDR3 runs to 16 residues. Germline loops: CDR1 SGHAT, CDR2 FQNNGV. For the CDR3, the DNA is TGTGCCAGCAACCCAAGACTAGCTCCACCAAATAATGAGCAGTTCTTC. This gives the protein CASNPRLAPPNNEQFF.

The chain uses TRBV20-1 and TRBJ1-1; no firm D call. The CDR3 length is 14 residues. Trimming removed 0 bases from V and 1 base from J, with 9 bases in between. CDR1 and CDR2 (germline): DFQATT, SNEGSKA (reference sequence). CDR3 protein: CSARDMDSNTEAFF. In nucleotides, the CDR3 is TGCAGTGCTAGAGATATGGATTCGAACACTGAAGCTTTCTTT.

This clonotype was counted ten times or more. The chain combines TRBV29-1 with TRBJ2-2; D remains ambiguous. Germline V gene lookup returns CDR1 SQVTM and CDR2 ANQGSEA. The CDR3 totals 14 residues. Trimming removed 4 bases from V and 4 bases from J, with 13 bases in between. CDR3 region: CSVVERRSTGELFF. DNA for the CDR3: TGCAGCGTTGTGGAGCGCCGGAGCACCGGGGAGCTGTTTTTT.

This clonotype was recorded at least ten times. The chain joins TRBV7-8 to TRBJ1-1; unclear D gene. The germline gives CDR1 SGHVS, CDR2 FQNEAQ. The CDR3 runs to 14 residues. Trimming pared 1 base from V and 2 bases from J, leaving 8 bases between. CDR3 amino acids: CASSLVRGNTEAFF. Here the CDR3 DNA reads TGTGCCAGCAGCTTAGTACGGGGAAACACTGAAGCTTTCTTT.